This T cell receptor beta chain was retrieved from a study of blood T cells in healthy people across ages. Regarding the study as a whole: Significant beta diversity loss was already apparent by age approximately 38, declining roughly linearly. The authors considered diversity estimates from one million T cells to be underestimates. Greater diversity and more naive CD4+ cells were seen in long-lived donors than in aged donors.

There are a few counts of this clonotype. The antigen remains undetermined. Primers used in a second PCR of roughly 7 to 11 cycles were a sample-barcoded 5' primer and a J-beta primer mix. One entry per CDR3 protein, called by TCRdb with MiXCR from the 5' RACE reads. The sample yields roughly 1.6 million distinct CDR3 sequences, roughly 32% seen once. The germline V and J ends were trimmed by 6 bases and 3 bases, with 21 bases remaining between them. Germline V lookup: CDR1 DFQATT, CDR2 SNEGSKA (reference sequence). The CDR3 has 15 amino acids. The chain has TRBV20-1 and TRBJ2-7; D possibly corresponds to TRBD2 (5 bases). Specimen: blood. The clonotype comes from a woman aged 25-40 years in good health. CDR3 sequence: CSANAPGVKGYEQYF. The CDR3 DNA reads TGCAGTGCCAACGCCCCCGGGGTAAAGGGCTACGAGCAGTACTTC.